The present T cell receptor (beta chain) was sequenced within a study of T-cell memory formation after mild COVID-19 (dated by TCRdb to the early 2020s). In the study overall: Most TCR sequence clusters were specific to one of the two donors. T-cell clones expanding and contracting after mild COVID-19 in a couple of donors were tracked by longitudinal TCRalpha and TCRbeta repertoire sequencing. The cohort was made up of two young adult volunteers, one female and one male, who were previously healthy.

Of note for this clonotype: The clone's antigen remains unknown. No base qualities exist here, and no much larger clone lies one base off it.

Ficoll-Paque density gradient centrifugation was used to isolate PBMCs. Sequenced on an Illumina NovaSeq 6000. cDNA libraries for TCRalpha and TCRbeta were prepared by 5'RACE using constant-segment primers, with sample barcodes and unique molecular identifiers added. Trizol reagent was used to extract RNA from every sample. Library amplification was performed in two PCR steps, and a second sample barcode and Illumina TruSeq adapters were introduced in the second step. Libraries were sequenced on an Illumina NovaSeq with 2 x 150 bp paired-end reads. On the study's bioinformatics: Demultiplexing of reads and collapsing into UMI-guided consensus sequences were performed with migec v1.2.7. Using mixcr v2.1.11, UMI consensuses were aligned to TRA and TRB V and J templates and then assembled into clonotypes. Expanded or contracted clonotypes were those called significant by both edgeR and NoisET, with noise models trained on biological replicates. For edgeR calls, the thresholds were a false discovery rate-adjusted p below 0.01 and a log2 fold-change of 1. As an exploratory analysis of dynamics, PCA with hierarchical clustering was applied to max-normalized trajectories of the 1000 most abundant clonotypes. Separately sequenced CD4+ and CD8+ repertoires were used to assign the CD4 or CD8 phenotype of responding clones. The raw public reads went through TCRdb reprocessing: fastp at Q25, MiXCR clone calling, in-frame beta chains kept. One record per CDR3 amino acid sequence lists the most common genes and DNA. The V and J calls and clone size come from TCRdb's table, not from the authors' own analysis. The sample profile shows around 62,000 distinct CDR3 sequences; about a quarter of them were found once. Roughly two fifths of the sample comes from the top ten.

General findings and caveats noted by the study authors: The study included only a couple of mild cases, and larger cohorts that include severe cases with pre-infection samples were judged to be necessary. Contracting CD4+ clones were located mainly in the CM and EM memory subsets, whereas CD8+ clones were found to be enriched in EMRA. Whether the second-wave clones peaking on day 37 were SARS-CoV-2 specific was not confirmed. Some responding clones were found in pre-infection memory, which suggests that pre-existing cross-reactive memory T cells took part in the SARS-CoV-2 response. From day 15 to 85, contracting clones showed balanced CD4/CD8 phenotypes, whereas a second wave of clones that expanded from day 15 to 37 leaned towards CD4+.

The CDR3 spans 15 residues, from the cysteine through the phenylalanine. CDR3 DNA is the only sequence kept; it has 45 bases, read in frame from the first base. Per the germline V gene (reference sequence), MNHEY is the CDR1 and SMNVEV is the CDR2. Germline trimming: 4 bases from V, 6 bases from J; junction bases outside gene matches: 11. The receptor comes from a man between 18 and 29 years old who had mild COVID-19 (a few samples of this study predate the infection). The sample titles of this study are shuffled in the database, so cell type and time point are left out; the donor was told from shared clones. The chain was built from TRBV27 and TRBJ2-7, with 8 junctional bases fitting TRBD1. Sample: PBMCs or a T cell subset sorted from them (not recorded which). The base sequence is TGTGCCAGCAGTTCCACCCTGGACAGGGCGCGCGAGCAGTACTTC. It codes for CASSSTLDRAREQYF.